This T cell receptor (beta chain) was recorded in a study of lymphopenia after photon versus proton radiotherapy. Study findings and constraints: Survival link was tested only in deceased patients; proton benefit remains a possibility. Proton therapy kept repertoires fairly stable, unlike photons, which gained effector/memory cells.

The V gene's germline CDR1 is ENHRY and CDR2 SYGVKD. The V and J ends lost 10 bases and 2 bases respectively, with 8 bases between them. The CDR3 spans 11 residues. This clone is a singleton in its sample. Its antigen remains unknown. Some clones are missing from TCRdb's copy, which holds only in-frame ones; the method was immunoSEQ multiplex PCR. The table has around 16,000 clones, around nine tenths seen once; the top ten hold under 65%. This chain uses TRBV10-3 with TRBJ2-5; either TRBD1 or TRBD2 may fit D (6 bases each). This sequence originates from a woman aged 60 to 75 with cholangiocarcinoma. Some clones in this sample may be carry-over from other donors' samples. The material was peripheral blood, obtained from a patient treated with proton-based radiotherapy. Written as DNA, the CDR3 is TGTGCCAGCGGGACACAAGAGACCCAGTACTTC. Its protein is CASGTQETQYF.